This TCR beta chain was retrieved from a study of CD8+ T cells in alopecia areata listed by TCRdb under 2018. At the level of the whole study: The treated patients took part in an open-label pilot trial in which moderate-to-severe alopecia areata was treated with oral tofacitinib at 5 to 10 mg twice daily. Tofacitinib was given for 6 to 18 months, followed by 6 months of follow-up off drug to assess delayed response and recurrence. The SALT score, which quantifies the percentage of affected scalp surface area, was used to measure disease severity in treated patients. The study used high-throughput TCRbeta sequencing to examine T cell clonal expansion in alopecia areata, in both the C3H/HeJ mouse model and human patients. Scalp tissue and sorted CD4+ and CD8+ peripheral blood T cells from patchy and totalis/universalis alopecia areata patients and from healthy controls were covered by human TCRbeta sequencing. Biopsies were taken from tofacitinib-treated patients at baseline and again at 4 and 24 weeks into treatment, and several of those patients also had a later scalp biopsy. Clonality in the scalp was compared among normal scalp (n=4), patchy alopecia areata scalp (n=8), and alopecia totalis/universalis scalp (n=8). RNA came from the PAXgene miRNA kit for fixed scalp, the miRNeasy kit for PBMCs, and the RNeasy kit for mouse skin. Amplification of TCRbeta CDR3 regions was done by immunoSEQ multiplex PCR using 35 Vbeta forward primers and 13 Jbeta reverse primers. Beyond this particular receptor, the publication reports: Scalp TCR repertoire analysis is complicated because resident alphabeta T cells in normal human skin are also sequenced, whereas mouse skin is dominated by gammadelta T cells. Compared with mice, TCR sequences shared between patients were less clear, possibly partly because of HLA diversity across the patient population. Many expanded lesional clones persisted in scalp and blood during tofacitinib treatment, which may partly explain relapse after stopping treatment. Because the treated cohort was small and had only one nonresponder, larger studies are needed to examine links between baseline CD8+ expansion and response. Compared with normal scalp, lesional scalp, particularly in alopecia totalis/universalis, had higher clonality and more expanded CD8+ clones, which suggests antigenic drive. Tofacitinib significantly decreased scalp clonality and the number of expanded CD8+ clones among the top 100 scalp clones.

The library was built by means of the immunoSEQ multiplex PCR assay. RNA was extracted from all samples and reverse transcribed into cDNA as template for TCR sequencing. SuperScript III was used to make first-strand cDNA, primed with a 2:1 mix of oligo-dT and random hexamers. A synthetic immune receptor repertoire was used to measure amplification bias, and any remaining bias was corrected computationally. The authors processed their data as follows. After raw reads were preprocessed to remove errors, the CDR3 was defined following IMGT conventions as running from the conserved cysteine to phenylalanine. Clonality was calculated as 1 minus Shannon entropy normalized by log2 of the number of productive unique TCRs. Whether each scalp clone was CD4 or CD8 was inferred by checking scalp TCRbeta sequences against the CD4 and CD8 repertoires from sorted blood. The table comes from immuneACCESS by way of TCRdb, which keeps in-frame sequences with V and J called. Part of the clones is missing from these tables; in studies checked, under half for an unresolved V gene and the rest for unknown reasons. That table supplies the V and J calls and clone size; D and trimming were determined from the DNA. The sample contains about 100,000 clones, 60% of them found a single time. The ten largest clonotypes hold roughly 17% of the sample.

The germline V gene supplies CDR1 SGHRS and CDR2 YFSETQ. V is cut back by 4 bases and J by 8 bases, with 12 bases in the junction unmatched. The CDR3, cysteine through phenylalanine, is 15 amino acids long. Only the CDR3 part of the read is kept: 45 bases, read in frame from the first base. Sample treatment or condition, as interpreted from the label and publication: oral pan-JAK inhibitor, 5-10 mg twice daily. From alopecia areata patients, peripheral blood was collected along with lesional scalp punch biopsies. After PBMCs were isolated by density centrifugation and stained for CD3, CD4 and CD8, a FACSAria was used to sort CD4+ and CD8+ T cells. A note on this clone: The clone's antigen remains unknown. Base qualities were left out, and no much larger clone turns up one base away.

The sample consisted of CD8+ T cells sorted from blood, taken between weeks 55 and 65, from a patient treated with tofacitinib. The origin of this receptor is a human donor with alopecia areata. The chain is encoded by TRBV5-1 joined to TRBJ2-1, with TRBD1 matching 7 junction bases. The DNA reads TGCGCCAGCAGCCCTGGGACAGCGACCGTCGATGAGCAGTTCTTC. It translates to CASSPGTATVDEQFF.